The entry below gives a single T cell receptor (beta chain) sequence along with its context. Its matching antigen is unknown. The data originate from a study of STAT5B mutations in CD4+ large granular lymphocyte leukemia. Germline CDR1 MGHRA, CDR2 YSYEKL. This CDR3 has 16 residues. V was cut by 4 bases and J by 1 base, with 16 bases left in between. Study outcomes and limitations: Main leukemic clonotypes were patient-specific, but 20% to 25% appeared at low frequency elsewhere. Compared with healthy controls (2/35), patient top clones favored TRBV06 (8/27).

The table came from immunoSEQ multiplex PCR; TCRdb's copy has only in-frame clones and leaves some out. The sample has roughly 30,000 clones, about 85% seen once. The source material was CD4+ T cells from blood buffy coats. The clonotype was recovered from a human donor in good health. V usage is TRBV4-1 and J usage is TRBJ1-1; D perhaps matches TRBD1 (5 bases). CDR3: CASSLGGLRGNTEAFF. The DNA of the CDR3 is TGCGCCAGCAGCCTCGGGGGTTTAAGGGGGAACACTGAAGCTTTCTTT.